A single TCR beta chain is shown here with its context. Categorization into cohorts depended on clinical history that participants reported. Two negative PCRs, clearance, or symptom resolution had been documented for recovered Cohort 3 donors. In germline, CDR1 is SNHLY, CDR2 FYNNEI. The CDR3 spans 16 residues. V shed 7 bases and J shed 0 bases, with 15 bases lying between them. This sample was taken from a study of blood T cell repertoires in COVID-19. Study overall: Sources were T cells, B-cell-depleted T cells, or PBMCs; the material itself was cDNA or gDNA.

In the study's own analysis: Using reference gene primer amplification, nucleated cell counts were estimated. Data came from immunoSEQ multiplex PCR; TCRdb stores just in-frame clones and leaves some out. V and J calls and clone size are as listed in that table; D and trimming were resolved from the DNA. Of 140,000 to 150,000 clones listed, approximately 80% are singletons. The receptor was isolated from a woman in her forties or fifties who had recovered from COVID-19. The sequencing sample was made of PBMCs or T cells enriched from blood (not recorded which). V usage is TRBV2 and J usage is TRBJ1-4, with D maybe TRBD1 (5 bases). The CDR3 DNA reads as TGTGCCAGCACCCGACAGCTAAAAGCAACTAATGAAAAACTGTTTTTT. Its protein product is CASTRQLKATNEKLFF.